This T cell receptor beta chain was obtained from a study of CD8 T cells in ankylosing spondylitis. Points from the study as a whole: There was a TCR beta motif, made of 7 to 9 highly homologous variants, that appeared characteristic of ankylosing spondylitis blood.

This clonotype was seen more than once but under ten times. Its specificity is unknown. TCRdb re-analysed the 5' RACE reads in MiXCR, keeping a single row per CDR3 protein. This table has about 480,000 distinct CDR3 sequences, roughly 15% appearing once. The material sequenced was blood, either unsorted or a sorted T cell fraction (not recorded which). This receptor was taken from a male donor with ankylosing spondylitis.

The CDR3 region is CASSLGAPGGAKYF. The CDR3 DNA sequence: TGTGCCAGCAGTTTAGGAGCCCCTGGCGGTGCGAAGTACTTC. The rearrangement joins TRBV12-3 or TRBV12-4 to TRBJ2-7, with D hard to call. V lost 1 base and J lost 11, with 18 bases in between. The CDR3 sequence is 14 residues long.